What follows are 8 T cell receptor beta chains derived from one specimen sequenced in a study of T-cell memory formation after mild COVID-19. TCRdb re-derived calls from the 5' RACE reads in MiXCR, one entry per CDR3 protein. The sample has about 130,000 distinct CDR3 sequences, about 15% seen once. The sequenced sample was PBMCs or a T cell subset sorted from them (not recorded which). These receptors originate from an adult woman who had mild COVID-19 (a few samples of this study predate the infection). Cell type and time point are not known.

This clonotype showed up just a few times. The chain joins TRBV27 to TRBJ2-7, with D possibly matching TRBD2 (6 bases). CDR1 and CDR2 (germline): MNHEY, SMNVEV (reference sequence). This CDR3 is 13 amino acids long. V was clipped by 6 bases and J by 5 bases, with 14 bases between them. The CDR3 sequence is CASSFAGNHEQYF. The DNA for the CDR3 is TGTGCCAGCAGCTTCGCGGGGAACCACGAGCAGTACTTC.

This clonotype turned up a few times. The chain combines TRBV5-1 with TRBJ1-1; D remains ambiguous. From germline, CDR1 is SGHRS and CDR2 YFSETQ. The CDR3 runs to 15 residues. V was cut by 4 bases and J by 2 bases, with 15 bases left in between. The CDR3 DNA sequence: TGCGCCAGCAGCACCCTGGACGGTGCCAACACTGAAGCTTTCTTT. Protein: CASSTLDGANTEAFF.

The chain carries TRBV12-3 or TRBV12-4 and TRBJ2-2; 14 bases fit TRBD2. J gave up 4 bases and V 6 bases, and 7 bases lay outside the gene matches. The CDR3 consists of 17 residues. CDR3 nucleotides: TGTGCCAGCAGGCAAGGGACTAGCGGGAGAAGCACCGGGGAGCTGTTTTTT. It is translated as CASRQGTSGRSTGELFF.

The rearrangement joins TRBV10-3 to TRBJ2-3; 8 bases are a match to TRBD1. Germline V CDR1 and CDR2: ENHRY, SYGVKD. Losses at the gene ends were 10 bases for V and 3 bases for J; bases not matched to a gene: 6. This CDR3 is 13 amino acids long. CDR3 in amino acids: CATRGPGTDTQYF. CDR3 DNA: TGTGCCACCAGGGGGCCTGGGACAGATACGCAGTATTTT.

The chain links TRBV5-1 to TRBJ2-4; the match to TRBD1 covers 9 bases. The ends lost 2 bases at V and 9 bases at J; junction bases unmatched: 6. The germline V gene has CDR1 SGHRS and CDR2 YFSETQ. The CDR3 is 14 residues long. The CDR3 nucleotides are TGCGCCAGCAGCTTACCGGGACAGGGAGCCATTCAGTACTTC. It codes for CASSLPGQGAIQYF.

This clonotype was detected only a few times. The J gene is TRBJ2-5, the V gene TRBV5-1, with TRBD1 identical over 9 bases. The V gene end was trimmed by 4 bases and the J gene end by 4 bases; junction bases not matched to a gene: 2. Germline V CDR1 and CDR2: SGHRS, YFSETQ. The CDR3 consists of 13 residues. The CDR3 coding sequence is TGCGCCAGCAGCACGGGACAGGGAGAGACCCAGTACTTC. Translated, it gives CASSTGQGETQYF.

The CDR3 DNA reads as TGTGCCAGCAGCGTGAACAGGGTTTTCTCCAGTGAAGCTTTCTTT. Translating gives CASSVNRVFSSEAFF. The chain employs TRBV7-9 and TRBJ1-1, with D perhaps TRBD1 (6 bases). The CDR3 is 15 residues long. Germline V CDR1 and CDR2: SEHNR, FQNEAQ (reference sequence). Trimming took off 5 bases at V and 7 bases at J, with 20 bases between the two ends.

This clonotype was picked up many times. The rearrangement links TRBV29-1 to TRBJ2-3, with D possibly being TRBD1 (5 bases). The germline V gene has CDR1 SQVTM and CDR2 ANQGSEA. CDR3 length equals 14 residues. The ends were cut back, 3 bases at V and 0 bases at J, with 10 bases in the middle. The CDR3 loop reads CSVDLRQSTDTQYF. CDR3 sequence (DNA): TGCAGCGTTGATTTGAGACAGAGCACAGATACGCAGTATTTT.